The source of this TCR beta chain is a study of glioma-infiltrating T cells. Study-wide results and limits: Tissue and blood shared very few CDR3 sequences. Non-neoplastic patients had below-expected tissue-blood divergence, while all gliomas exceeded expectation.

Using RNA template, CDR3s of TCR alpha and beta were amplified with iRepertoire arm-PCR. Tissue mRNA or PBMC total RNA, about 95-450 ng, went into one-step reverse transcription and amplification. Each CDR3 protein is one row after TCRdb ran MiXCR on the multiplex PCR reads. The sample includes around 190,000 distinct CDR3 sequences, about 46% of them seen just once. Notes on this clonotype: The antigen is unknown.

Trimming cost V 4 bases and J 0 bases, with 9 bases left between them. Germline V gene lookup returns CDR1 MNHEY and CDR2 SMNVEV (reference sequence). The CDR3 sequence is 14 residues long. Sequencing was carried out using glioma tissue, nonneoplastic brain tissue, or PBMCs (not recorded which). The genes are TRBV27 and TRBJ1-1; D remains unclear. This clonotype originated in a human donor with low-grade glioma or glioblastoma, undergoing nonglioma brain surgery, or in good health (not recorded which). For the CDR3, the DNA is TGTGCCAGCAGTTCATCGACGGTGAACACTGAAGCTTTCTTT. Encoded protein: CASSSSTVNTEAFF.